Below, 23 T cell receptor beta chains from the same sample are listed, as sequenced in a study of cytomegalovirus exposure and HLA in healthy donors. PCR primers comprised 60 Vbeta and 13 Jbeta primers. Clones were read by immunoSEQ multiplex PCR, and TCRdb kept only the in-frame ones, dropping some. Of 100,000 to 150,000 clones listed, 74% were seen once; the top ten hold 4%. The sample consisted of PBMCs. The receptors were gathered from a man aged 40-49 years in good health and CMV-seropositive.

This chain links TRBV18 with TRBJ1-6, with 8 bases fitting TRBD1. V was clipped by 2 bases and J by 2 bases; unmatched bases: 2. The CDR3 is 16 amino acids. CDR1 and CDR2 (germline): KGHSH, LQKENI. CDR3 DNA sequence: TGTGCCAGCTCACCAGAGGGACAGGCCTATAATTCACCCCTCCACTTT. Translating it yields CASSPEGQAYNSPLHF.

This clone occurred a few times. The chain joins TRBV19 to TRBJ2-1; unclear D gene. V dropped 5 bases and J dropped 6 bases, with 17 bases sitting between them. The CDR3 spans 15 residues. CDR1 and CDR2 (germline): LNHDA, SQIVND (reference sequence). In DNA form, the CDR3 reads TGTGCCAGTAGTCCCCCGACACTTTTGGGCAATGAGCAGTTCTTC. Protein sequence: CASSPPTLLGNEQFF.

In this sample, this clone turned up once. V is TRBV7-9 and J is TRBJ1-1; 10 nucleotides match TRBD1. Germline V CDR1 and CDR2: SEHNR, FQNEAQ (reference sequence). The CDR3 is made up of 16 amino acids. V gave up 5 bases and J gave up 4 bases; unmatched junction bases: 10. The CDR3 DNA follows: TGTGCCAGCAGCCACGGGACAGGGGCAGAGGGCACTGAAGCTTTCTTT. This encodes CASSHGTGAEGTEAFF.

J is TRBJ1-6 and V is TRBV7-8; D possibly corresponds to TRBD1 (5 bases). Trimming cost V 3 bases and J 8 bases, with 11 bases left between them. Germline V gene data show CDR1 as SGHVS and CDR2 as FQNEAQ. The CDR3 is 14 amino acids. The chain's CDR3 is CASSLAGGYSPLHF. The CDR3 DNA follows: TGTGCCAGCAGCTTGGCTGGGGGGTATTCACCCCTCCACTTT.

The chain combines TRBV28 with TRBJ1-5, with D possibly being TRBD1 (5 bases). The ends were cut back, 6 bases at V and 6 bases at J, with 18 bases in the middle. From germline, CDR1 is MDHEN and CDR2 SYDVKM. The CDR3 has 15 residues. The CDR3 region is CASSPAGAGGQPQHF. CDR3 bases: TGTGCCAGCAGCCCGGCCGGGGCCGGGGGTCAGCCCCAGCATTTT.

The chain joins TRBV5-1 to TRBJ1-3; a weak D match, TRBD1 (6 bases). Trimming shortened V by 4 bases and J by 3 bases, and 11 bases separated the two germline ends. CDR1 SGHRS and CDR2 YFSETQ come from the germline V gene. This CDR3 comprises 14 residues. The CDR3 sequence: CASSTTGVGNTIYF. CDR3 DNA sequence: TGCGCCAGCAGCACGACAGGAGTTGGAAACACCATATATTTT.

V is TRBV7-9 and J is TRBJ2-7; no definite D call. Trimming pared 5 bases from V and 3 bases from J, leaving 11 bases between. The CDR3 extends over 13 amino acids. Looked up from germline, CDR1 is SEHNR and CDR2 is FQNEAQ (reference sequence). The CDR3 DNA is TGTGCCAGCAGCCCCTCTCGCGACTACGAGCAGTACTTC. This sequence encodes CASSPSRDYEQYF.

The chain employs TRBV9 and TRBJ2-3, with TRBD1 matching over 9 bases. Unmatched junction bases numbered 5, after V lost 0 bases and J lost 3 bases. Germline lookup yields CDR1 SGDLS and CDR2 YYNGEE. The CDR3 is 16 residues long. CDR3 DNA sequence: TGTGCCAGCAGCGTAGAAACAGGGGGCATTACAGATACGCAGTATTTT. It translates to CASSVETGGITDTQYF.

In this sample, this clone turned up a few times. V and J are TRBV19 and TRBJ2-1, with 11 positions matching TRBD2. CDR1 and CDR2 from the germline V gene are LNHDA and SQIVND (reference sequence). J gave up 2 bases and V 3 bases, and 9 bases lay outside the gene matches. CDR3 length: 18 amino acids. CDR3 sequence (DNA): TGTGCCAGTAGTATCTCGGCTAGCGGGAGGAGCACCTACAATGAGCAGTTCTTC. It codes for CASSISASGRSTYNEQFF.

This clone was counted once. V gene TRBV19 combines with J gene TRBJ1-5; D gene ambiguous. This CDR3 is built from 9 residues. CDR1 and CDR2 (germline): LNHDA, SQIVND (reference sequence). Trimming took off 11 bases at V and 7 bases at J, with 6 bases between the two ends. The CDR3 region has the DNA TGTGCCGGCGGACAGCCCCAGCATTTT. As protein: CAGGQPQHF.

The rearrangement links TRBV13 to TRBJ2-2; D gene uncertain. CDR3 size: 14 residues. Trimming cost V 4 bases and J 2 bases, with 8 bases left between them. CDR1 and CDR2 (germline): PRHDT, FYEKMQ (reference sequence). CDR3 sequence reads: CASSSLTNTGELFF. DNA for the CDR3: TGTGCCAGCAGCTCCCTGACTAACACCGGGGAGCTGTTTTTT.

This chain joins TRBV5-1 and TRBJ2-2; no firm D call. V was trimmed by 3 bases and J by 7 bases, leaving 4 bases between them. The CDR3 contains 11 residues. CDR1 is SGHRS and CDR2 is YFSETQ in the germline V gene. CDR3 bases: TGCGCCAGCAGCTATAGCGGGGAGCTGTTTTTT. Protein: CASSYSGELFF. Drawing the rest from reference TRBV5-1 and TRBJ2-2, the complete variable domain is KAGVTQTPRYLIKTRGQQVTLSCSPISGHRSVSWYQQTPGQGLQFLFEYFSETQRNKGNFPGRFSGRQFSNSRSEMNVSTLELGDSALYLCASSYSGELFFGEGSRLTVL.

The CDR3 nucleotides are TGTGCCTGGAGCCAAACAGGGAAAGGTGGCTACACCTTC. This gives the protein CAWSQTGKGGYTF. The chain carries TRBV30 and TRBJ1-2; D is possibly TRBD1 (6 bases). Germline V gives CDR1 GTSNPN, CDR2 SVGIG (reference sequence). This CDR3 contains 13 residues. V lost 3 bases to trimming and J lost 7 bases, with 15 bases between them.

Concerning this clone: The junction departs from the called germline gene at one end, perhaps through a read error. The chain has TRBV28 and TRBJ2-1, with 7 bases fitting TRBD1. This CDR3 has 12 residues. CDR1 is MDHEN, CDR2 SYDVKM, per germline. Here the CDR3 reads CASSSGQEEQFF. CDR3 bases: TGTGCCAGCAGTTCCGGACAGGAGGAGCAATTCTTC. The full variable domain, rest sourced from reference TRBV28 and TRBJ2-1, is DVKVTQSSRYLVKRTGEKVFLECVQDMDHENMFWYRQDPGLGLRLIYFSYDVKMKEKGDIPEGYSVSREKKERFSLILESASTNQTSMYLCASSSGQEEQFFGPGTRLTVL.

This rearrangement joins TRBV11-3 to TRBJ2-5; tentative D call: TRBD1 (5 bases). CDR3 length equals 14 residues. Germline V gives CDR1 SGHNT, CDR2 YENEEA. V shed 5 bases and J shed 2 bases, with 12 bases lying between them. The CDR3 protein is CASSPSPGQETQYF. In DNA form, the CDR3 reads TGTGCCAGCAGCCCCTCCCCAGGGCAAGAGACCCAGTACTTC.

The V and J genes are TRBV7-8 and TRBJ2-3; 7 nucleotides match TRBD2. From germline, CDR1 is SGHVS and CDR2 FQNEAQ. V shed 1 base and J 7 bases; nucleotides not matched to a gene: 11. The CDR3 totals 16 residues. The CDR3 DNA follows: TGTGCCAGCAGCTTAGAGAAGTCCCCAGCGGGGAATACGCAGTATTTT. Protein product: CASSLEKSPAGNTQYF.

This clone occurred a few times. This chain joins TRBV5-1 and TRBJ2-7, with 7 nucleotides matching TRBD2. The CDR3 runs 14 residues. Germline loops: CDR1 SGHRS, CDR2 YFSETQ. V shed 2 bases and J 1 base; nucleotides not matched to a gene: 3. This CDR3 is CASSFLAASYEQYF. The CDR3 nucleotides read TGCGCCAGCAGCTTCCTAGCGGCTTCCTACGAGCAGTACTTC. Combining the CDR3 with reference TRBV5-1 and TRBJ2-7 gives the whole variable domain KAGVTQTPRYLIKTRGQQVTLSCSPISGHRSVSWYQQTPGQGLQFLFEYFSETQRNKGNFPGRFSGRQFSNSRSEMNVSTLELGDSALYLCASSFLAASYEQYFGPGTRLTVT.

This chain joins TRBV6-4 and TRBJ2-1; 15 nucleotides align to TRBD2. Germline V CDR1 and CDR2: MRHNA, SNTAGT. With 4 bases clipped from V and 8 bases from J, the junction kept 12 bases outside the gene matches. The CDR3 totals 18 residues. The CDR3 DNA sequence: TGTGCCAGCAGTGCGGGACTAGCGGGGGGTCACCCTGTTTATGAGCAGTTCTTC. This encodes CASSAGLAGGHPVYEQFF.

V usage is TRBV5-6 and J usage is TRBJ2-3; 10 nucleotides align to TRBD2. In germline, CDR1 is SGHDT, CDR2 YYEEEE. Unmatched junction bases numbered 6, after V lost 2 bases and J lost 3 bases. CDR3 length equals 16 residues. The CDR3 loop reads CASSFRAGGRTDTQYF. The CDR3, as DNA: TGTGCCAGCAGCTTTAGAGCGGGAGGGAGGACAGATACGCAGTATTTT.

This clone was observed a few times. This chain joins TRBV19 and TRBJ1-5; D not certain. Looked up from germline, CDR1 is LNHDA and CDR2 is SQIVND (reference sequence). With 3 bases removed from V and 5 bases from J, the gap between germline ends came to 8 bases. The CDR3 is 13 residues long. The chain's CDR3 is CASSISMHQPQHF. The CDR3 nucleotides are TGTGCCAGTAGTATTAGTATGCATCAGCCCCAGCATTTT. The full variable domain, with the rest looked up from reference TRBV19 and TRBJ1-5, is DGGITQSPKYLFRKEGQNVTLSCEQNLNHDAMYWYRQDPGQGLRLIYYSQIVNDFQKGDIAEGYSVSREKKESFPLTVTSAQKNPTAFYLCASSISMHQPQHFGDGTRLSIL.

The chain links TRBV6-6 to TRBJ2-7; D might be TRBD1 (8 bases). Germline CDR1 reads MNHNY; CDR2 reads SVGAGI (reference sequence). The CDR3 covers 16 residues. V lost 2 bases and J lost 4, with 18 bases in between. In DNA, the CDR3 is TGTGCCAGCAGTTACCCCGGACAGGGAGGGGATTACGAGCAGTACTTC. Translated: CASSYPGQGGDYEQYF.

The chain uses TRBV10-3 and TRBJ2-1; 9 positions agree with TRBD1. The germline CDR1 and CDR2 sequences are ENHRY and SYGVKD. The CDR3 runs 13 residues. J lost 6 bases, V lost 9 bases, and 6 bases had no gene match. The CDR3 DNA follows: TGTGCCATAACAGGGGGCGACCGCAATGAGCAGTTCTTC. This translates into CAITGGDRNEQFF.

This clone showed up just once. This chain connects TRBV27 to TRBJ2-1; 13 bases map to TRBD2. CDR1 and CDR2 from the germline V gene are MNHEY and SMNVEV (reference sequence). CDR3 length equals 15 residues. V lost 5 bases, J lost 5 bases, and 3 bases stayed unmatched. In DNA form, the CDR3 reads TGTGCCAGCAGTCCCGGGACTAGCGGGAACAATGAGCAGTTCTTC. Its protein product is CASSPGTSGNNEQFF.